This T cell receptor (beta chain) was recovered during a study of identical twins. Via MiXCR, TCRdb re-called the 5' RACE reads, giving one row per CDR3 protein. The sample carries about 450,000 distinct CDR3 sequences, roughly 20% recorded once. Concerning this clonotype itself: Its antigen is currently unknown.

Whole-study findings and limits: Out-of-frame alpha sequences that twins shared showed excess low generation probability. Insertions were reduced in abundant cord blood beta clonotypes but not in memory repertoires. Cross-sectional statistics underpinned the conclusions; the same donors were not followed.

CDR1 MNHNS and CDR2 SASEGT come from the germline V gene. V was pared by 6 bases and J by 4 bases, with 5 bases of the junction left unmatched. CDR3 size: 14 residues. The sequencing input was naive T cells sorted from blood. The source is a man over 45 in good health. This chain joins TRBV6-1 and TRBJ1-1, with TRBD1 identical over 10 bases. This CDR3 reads CASRTGGGFTEAFF. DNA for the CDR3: TGTGCCAGCAGGACAGGGGGCGGGTTCACTGAAGCTTTCTTT.